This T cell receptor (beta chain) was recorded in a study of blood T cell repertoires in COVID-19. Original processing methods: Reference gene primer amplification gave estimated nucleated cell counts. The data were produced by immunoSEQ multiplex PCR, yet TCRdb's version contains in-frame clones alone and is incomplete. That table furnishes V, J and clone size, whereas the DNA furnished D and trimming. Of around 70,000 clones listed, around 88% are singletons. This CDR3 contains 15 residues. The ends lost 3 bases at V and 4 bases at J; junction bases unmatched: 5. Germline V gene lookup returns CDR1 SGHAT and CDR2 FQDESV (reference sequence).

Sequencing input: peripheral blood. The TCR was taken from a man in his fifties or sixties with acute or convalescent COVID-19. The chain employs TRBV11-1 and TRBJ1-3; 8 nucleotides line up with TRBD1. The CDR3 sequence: CASSFTGGAGNTIYF. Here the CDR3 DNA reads TGTGCCAGCAGCTTTACAGGGGGAGCCGGAAACACCATATATTTT.